Listed below are T cell receptor beta chains from one sample, sequenced in a study of shared clonotypes between healthy human individuals. Data came from immunoSEQ multiplex PCR; TCRdb stores just in-frame clones and leaves some out. The sample yields approximately 99,000 clones, roughly two thirds seen once. Sequencing input: memory CD8+ T cells sorted from blood. Receptors originate from a woman aged 25-40 years in good health. Each CDR3 is given without its conserved first and last residue. The order of the fields is CDR3 length, V gene, D gene, J gene, CDR3 protein. A D gene is named only where the DNA matches it firmly.

>17|TRBV7-6|.|TRBJ2-1
ASSLLTGRSIGTYNEQF
>13|TRBV25-1|TRBD2|TRBJ2-1
ASSAAGGIYNEQF
>14|TRBV2|.|TRBJ1-5
ASSLTTALKNQPQH
>11|TRBV27|TRBD2|TRBJ2-7
ATGLAGPYEQY
>14|TRBV4-2|TRBD1|TRBJ1-2
ASSQEGTVSNYGYT
>13|TRBV21-1|.|TRBJ1-4
ASSKHRLLGEKLF
>13|TRBV27|TRBD1|TRBJ2-7
ASSAESLTGNEQY
>15|TRBV25-1|TRBD2|TRBJ2-3
ASSELSRTSNTDTQY
>14|TRBV2|TRBD2|TRBJ2-2
ASRQREGRNTGELF
>12|TRBV27|TRBD1|TRBJ2-7
ASSPGQVIYEQY
>12|TRBV6-6|TRBD1|TRBJ2-3
ASSRTGSTDTQY
>11|TRBV9|.|TRBJ2-2
ASKASATGELF
>12|TRBV29-1|.|TRBJ2-7
SVGGGSRVYEQY
>14|TRBV9|TRBD2|TRBJ2-1
ASSVGLAGLGNEQF
>12|TRBV5-6|.|TRBJ1-5
ASSLWFSNQPQH
>14|TRBV6-1|TRBD2|TRBJ2-7
ASSEGAGDTPYEQY
>13|TRBV7-9|TRBD2|TRBJ2-7
ASSLTSAPSYEQY
>13|TRBV11-3|.|TRBJ1-4
ASSLLRELDEKLF
>13|TRBV11-2|TRBD2|TRBJ2-7
ASSLVSSGRAEQY
>12|TRBV25-1|.|TRBJ2-7
ASSPGPSSYEQY
>14|TRBV5-4|TRBD2|TRBJ2-2
ASSPQAGANTGELF
>12|TRBV25-1|.|TRBJ1-4
ASTADSTNEKLF
>15|TRBV7-8|TRBD1|TRBJ2-7
ASTPEGVAGQAYEQY
>14|TRBV5-5|TRBD2|TRBJ2-5
ASSLISSGLRGTQY
>13|TRBV25-1|.|TRBJ2-7
ASSDFRNDPNEQY
>13|TRBV5-1|TRBD2|TRBJ2-1
ASSLASGSYNEQF
>12|TRBV6-4|.|TRBJ1-2
ASSDGRENYGYT
>12|TRBV6-5|TRBD1|TRBJ1-2
ASREGQETNGYT
>15|TRBV13|TRBD2|TRBJ2-7
ASSLSLAGGLPYEQY
>13|TRBV10-3|.|TRBJ1-2
AISESREGTYGYT
>13|TRBV19|TRBD1|TRBJ1-5
ASTHPGQFDQPQH
>13|TRBV4-1|.|TRBJ1-3
ASRLGPLFGNTIY
>14|TRBV25-1|.|TRBJ2-1
ASSEKGWTAYNEQF
>17|TRBV1|.|TRBJ2-3
TSSQSYPSTGLVTDTQY
>11|TRBV25-1|TRBD2|TRBJ2-7
ASSGGREDEQY
>9|TRBV5-6|.|TRBJ2-1
ASSWSGEQF
>15|TRBV4-1|TRBD2|TRBJ2-1
ASSQDFLAGVPNEQF